This is a list of T cell receptor beta chains from one sample in a study of shared clonotypes between healthy human individuals. Method: immunoSEQ multiplex PCR; TCRdb's copy keeps in-frame clones and lacks some. Of more than 2,000,000 clones listed, roughly 93% are singletons. The specimen was naive CD4+ T cells from PBMCs. These receptor sequences come from a man aged 18 to 30 in good health. Some clones in this sample may be carry-over from other donors' samples. Both conserved end residues are part of each CDR3. A D gene is named only where the DNA matches it firmly. Only some rows state a clone size, as once, few, many or a class for expanded clones.

TRBV30	11	NA	NA	TRBJ1-2	CAWGGASDYTF	TGTGCCTGGGGTGGGGCATCGGATTACACCTTC
TRBV28	12	NA	TRBD1	TRBJ2-1	CASSKQGPEQFF	TGTGCCAGCAGTAAACAGGGGCCTGAGCAGTTCTTC
TRBV7-9	12	NA	NA	TRBJ1-2	CASSHNKYGYTF	TGTGCCAGCAGCCACAACAAATATGGCTACACCTTC
TRBV2	12	NA	NA	TRBJ2-7	CASSLKRGEQYF	TGTGCCAGCAGTTTAAAGCGAGGCGAGCAGTACTTC
TRBV5-1	14	NA	TRBD1	TRBJ2-5	CASSTGQGKETQYF	TGCGCCAGCAGCACCGGACAGGGCAAAGAGACCCAGTACTTC
TRBV7-3	15	NA	NA	TRBJ2-3	CASSPVGSATDTQYF	TGTGCCAGCAGCCCCGTAGGTAGTGCCACAGATACGCAGTATTTT
TRBV28	15	NA	NA	TRBJ1-3	CASSGRVVRGNTIYF	TGTGCCAGCAGTGGCAGGGTTGTAAGGGGAAACACCATATATTTT
TRBV30	9	NA	NA	TRBJ2-5	CACGEPQYF	TGTGCCTGTGGGGAGCCCCAGTACTTC
TRBV7-9	15	NA	TRBD1	TRBJ1-2	CASTKGTGVNYGYTF	TGTGCCAGCACTAAGGGGACAGGGGTAAACTATGGCTACACCTTC
TRBV7-9	16	NA	NA	TRBJ2-5	CASSFLAPSRQETQYF	TGTGCCAGCAGCTTTCTAGCGCCCTCCCGCCAAGAGACCCAGTACTTC
TRBV28	17	NA	TRBD1	TRBJ2-7	CASSFSLVDRDNIWQYF	TGTGCCAGCAGTTTTTCTTTGGTGGACAGGGACAACATATGGCAGTACTTC
TRBV19	14	NA	NA	TRBJ1-1	CASTVNRFVAEAFF	TGTGCCAGTACGGTGAACAGGTTTGTGGCTGAAGCTTTCTTT
TRBV29-1	13	NA	TRBD1	TRBJ2-7	CSVWTGGNYEQYF	TGCAGCGTCTGGACAGGGGGAAACTACGAGCAGTACTTC
TRBV7-9	13	few	NA	TRBJ1-1	CASSSVQGTKAFF	TGTGCCAGCAGCTCCGTACAGGGTACGAAGGCTTTCTTT
TRBV9	14	NA	NA	TRBJ2-7	CASSVSADSYEQYF	TGTGCCAGCAGCGTCAGCGCGGACTCCTACGAGCAGTACTTC
TRBV4-2	17	NA	TRBD2	TRBJ2-6	CASSQAAGGTGANVLTF	TGTGCCAGCAGCCAAGCCGCGGGAGGGACTGGGGCCAACGTCCTGACTTTC
TRBV5-8	15	NA	TRBD1	TRBJ1-1	CASSPSDRARSEAFF	TGTGCCAGCAGCCCCAGCGACAGGGCGAGGAGTGAAGCTTTCTTT
TRBV27	15	NA	NA	TRBJ2-6	CASSLPRSGANVLTF	TGTGCCAGCAGTTTACCTCGCTCTGGGGCCAACGTCCTGACTTTC
TRBV20-1	11	NA	NA	TRBJ1-6	CSANLDPPLHF	TGCAGTGCGAACCTGGACCCACCCCTCCACTTT
TRBV9	17	NA	NA	TRBJ1-2	CASTPLPWGLNVYGYTF	TGTGCCAGCACCCCTCTCCCCTGGGGGCTAAATGTCTATGGCTACACCTTC
TRBV19	17	NA	NA	TRBJ1-1	CASSIRRGGPSDTEAFF	TGTGCCAGTAGTATCCGGCGGGGGGGGCCGTCGGACACTGAAGCTTTCTTT
TRBV5-6	15	NA	TRBD1	TRBJ1-5	CASSPAGTGRQPQHF	TGTGCCAGCAGCCCTGCCGGGACAGGGCGTCAGCCCCAGCATTTT
TRBV4-1	15	NA	TRBD2	TRBJ2-1	CASSQLGTNNNEQFF	TGCGCCAGCAGCCAACTGGGGACTAACAACAATGAGCAGTTCTTC
TRBV9	14	NA	TRBD1	TRBJ2-1	CASSVQGASNEQFF	TGTGCCAGCAGCGTACAGGGGGCGAGTAATGAGCAGTTCTTC
TRBV5-1	16	NA	NA	TRBJ2-3	CASSLRPDAGTDTQYF	TGCGCCAGCAGCTTGCGTCCTGATGCTGGCACAGATACGCAGTATTTT
TRBV11-2	15	NA	NA	TRBJ1-3	CASSPRPGAGNTIYF	TGTGCCAGCAGCCCACGCCCCGGGGCTGGAAACACCATATATTTT
TRBV6-1	16	NA	NA	TRBJ2-5	CASSGGIAVFQETQYF	TGTGCCAGCAGTGGAGGTATAGCGGTTTTCCAAGAGACCCAGTACTTC
TRBV5-1	11	NA	NA	TRBJ1-1	CASSSFTEAFF	TGCGCCAGCAGCTCTTTTACTGAAGCTTTCTTT
TRBV7-2	13	NA	NA	TRBJ2-7	CASSNRPGYEQYF	TGTGCCAGCAGCAACCGACCAGGGTACGAGCAGTACTTC